Each of the 9 T cell receptor beta chains below was sequenced from the same sample in a study of T cell responses to AZD1222 COVID-19 vaccine. TCRdb's table, derived via immunoSEQ multiplex PCR, lists solely in-frame clones and lacks some. The repertoire includes some 120,000 clones, 80% to 90% of them detected once, and 1.5% to 2% sits in the top ten. The specimen was peripheral blood, collected on day 0 of AZD1222 vaccination. The receptor set was obtained from an adult in good health.

The count of this clone is one. This chain connects TRBV21-1 to TRBJ1-1. TRBV21-1 counts as a pseudogene. The CDR3 length is 14 residues. In nucleotides, the CDR3 is TGTGCCAGCAGCAAAGAGCCGAGGATCTCTGAAGCTTTCTTT. It is translated as CASSKEPRISEAFF.

The CDR3 region is CASGPRTRPQHF. Written as DNA, the CDR3 is TGTGCCAGCGGCCCGCGGACTAGGCCCCAGCATTTT. V is TRBV2 and J is TRBJ1-5; D not certain. V shed 8 bases and J shed 9 bases, with 14 bases lying between them. Germline CDR1 reads SNHLY; CDR2 reads FYNNEI. The CDR3 totals 12 residues.

This sequence joins TRBV19 and TRBJ1-6, with D unclear. The CDR3 extends over 13 amino acids. Germline V gives CDR1 LNHDA, CDR2 SQIVND (reference sequence). The V end lost 4 bases, the J end lost 7 bases, and 8 bases lay between the germline ends. The CDR3 spells CASSRGPNSPLHF. CDR3 coding DNA: TGTGCCAGTAGTAGAGGCCCGAATTCACCCCTCCACTTT.

The V gene is TRBV29-1, the J gene TRBJ1-6; 9 bases are a match to TRBD1. V lost 5 bases to trimming and J lost 9 bases; unmatched junction nucleotides: 5. CDR1 and CDR2 (germline): SQVTM, ANQGSEA. This CDR3 region has 13 residues. The CDR3 DNA reads as TGCAGCGTTAGGGACAGGGTGGGTTCACCCCTCCACTTT. This sequence encodes CSVRDRVGSPLHF.

This clone is a singleton in its sample. The rearrangement joins TRBV4-1 to TRBJ1-4; D is ambiguous. Germline-derived CDR1 and CDR2 are MGHRA and YSYEKL. This CDR3 contains 14 residues. V was cut by 4 bases and J by 2 bases, with 8 bases left in between. The CDR3 nucleotides are TGCGCCAGCAGCCGAGTCGGGACTAATGAAAAACTGTTTTTT. Translated: CASSRVGTNEKLFF.

V usage is TRBV6-5 and J usage is TRBJ1-1; D unclear. V was clipped by 0 bases and J by 1 base, with 6 bases between them. CDR1 is MNHEY, CDR2 SVGAGI, per germline. This CDR3 spans 14 amino acids. The CDR3 region has the DNA TGTGCCAGCAGTTACTCGATCAGGAACACTGAAGCTTTCTTT. It yields the protein CASSYSIRNTEAFF.

The chain uses TRBV5-8 and TRBJ1-4; TRBD1 matches at 8 bases. The CDR3 length is 15 residues. The germline CDR1 and CDR2 sequences are SGHTS and YDEGEE. V shed 5 bases, J shed 4 bases, and the junction held 7 bases outside the gene matches. The CDR3: CASSSRGQINEKLFF. CDR3 coding DNA: TGTGCCAGCAGTTCCAGGGGGCAGATTAATGAAAAACTGTTTTTT. The full variable domain, completed using reference TRBV5-8 and TRBJ1-4, is EAGVTQSPTHLIKTRGQQATLRCSPISGHTSVYWYQQALGLGLQFLLWYDEGEERNRGNFPPRFSGRQFPNYSSELNVNALELEDSALYLCASSSRGQINEKLFFGSGTQLSVL.

The chain joins TRBV12-3 or TRBV12-4 to TRBJ1-1, with 7 bases lining up with TRBD1. CDR3 size: 12 residues. V gave up 2 bases and J gave up 11 bases; unmatched junction bases: 5. The CDR3 DNA follows: TGTGCCAGCAGTTTAAGGAGCAGGGGGGCTTTCTTT. This sequence encodes CASSLRSRGAFF.

J is TRBJ1-6 and V is TRBV20-1; 7 bases are shared with TRBD1. The CDR3 is made up of 15 amino acids. V lost 3 bases and J lost 2; bases outside the gene matches: 4. Germline lookup yields CDR1 DFQATT and CDR2 SNEGSKA (reference sequence). CDR3 in amino acids: CSASEQGTYNSPLHF. CDR3 nucleotides: TGCAGTGCTAGTGAACAGGGGACCTATAATTCACCCCTCCACTTT.